The 10 T cell receptor beta chains given below trace back to one sample, sequenced in a study of shared clonotypes between healthy human individuals. Sequencing used immunoSEQ multiplex PCR; TCRdb keeps in-frame clones, though not all of them. The table records roughly 1,000,000 clones, 75% to 80% of them present only once. Sequencing was done on a sample of memory CD4+ T cells from PBMCs. Specified subset: CD45RA-negative fraction. The receptors derive from a man between 18 and 35 years old in good health. Some clones in this sample may be carry-over from other donors' samples.

This chain joins TRBV27 and TRBJ2-5; D gene unclear. V was cut by 5 bases and J by 4 bases, with 17 bases left in between. The CDR3 consists of 15 residues. CDR1 MNHEY and CDR2 SMNVEV come from the germline V gene (reference sequence). The CDR3, as DNA: TGTGCCAGCAGTGCCTCATTAATTGCCACAGAGACCCAGTACTTC. Its translation: CASSASLIATETQYF.

The CDR3 here is CASSLSTGEETQYF. CDR3 DNA: TGCGCCAGCAGCTTGTCAACAGGGGAGGAGACCCAGTACTTC. This chain links TRBV5-1 with TRBJ2-5; 7 nucleotides agree with TRBD1. V lost 1 base, J lost 5 bases, and 5 bases stayed unmatched. Per the germline V gene, CDR1 is SGHRS and CDR2 is YFSETQ. The CDR3 runs to 14 residues. Looking up the rest from reference TRBV5-1 and TRBJ2-5 gives the full variable domain: KAGVTQTPRYLIKTRGQQVTLSCSPISGHRSVSWYQQTPGQGLQFLFEYFSETQRNKGNFPGRFSGRQFSNSRSEMNVSTLELGDSALYLCASSLSTGEETQYFGPGTRLLVL.

The chain is built from TRBV5-1 and TRBJ2-3, with 7 nucleotides matching TRBD2. CDR1 SGHRS and CDR2 YFSETQ come from the germline V gene. This CDR3 region has 13 residues. The V and J ends lost 4 bases and 3 bases, in that order; junction bases with no gene match: 2. The CDR3: CASSREGTDTQYF. As DNA, the CDR3 is TGCGCCAGCAGCAGGGAGGGAACAGATACGCAGTATTTT.

V and J are TRBV11-1 and TRBJ2-3; a possible D gene is TRBD1 (5 bases). Germline CDR1 reads SGHAT; CDR2 reads FQDESV (reference sequence). The CDR3 totals 15 residues. V lost 2 bases and J lost 0, with 9 bases in between. The DNA of the CDR3 is TGTGCCAGCAGCTTACGACAGAGTAGCACAGATACGCAGTATTTT. This codes for CASSLRQSSTDTQYF.

This rearrangement joins TRBV29-1 to TRBJ2-7; perhaps TRBD2 as D (6 bases). V dropped 3 bases and J dropped 1 base, with 13 bases sitting between them. This CDR3 spans 14 amino acids. The germline V gene encodes CDR1 SQVTM and CDR2 ANQGSEA. The CDR3 region has the DNA TGCAGCGTTGATTTGGGGACTCCTTCCTACGAGCAGTACTTC. This gives the protein CSVDLGTPSYEQYF.

The chain is built from TRBV30 and TRBJ1-3, with D hard to call. From germline, CDR1 is GTSNPN and CDR2 SVGIG (reference sequence). CDR3 length: 12 amino acids. V lost 3 bases and J lost 4, with 7 bases in between. The CDR3 DNA follows: TGTGCCTGGAGGGGAGTCGGAAACACCATATATTTT. Its translation is CAWRGVGNTIYF. The variable domain in full, completed from reference TRBV30 and TRBJ1-3, reads SQTIHQWPATLVQPVGSPLSLECTVEGTSNPNLYWYRQAAGRGLQLLFYSVGIGQISSEVPQNLSASRPQDRQFILSSKKLLLSDSGFYLCAWRGVGNTIYFGEGSWLTVV.

The chain joins TRBV18 to TRBJ2-3; D is perhaps TRBD1 or TRBD2 (5 bases each). Germline assignment: CDR1 KGHSH and CDR2 LQKENI. The CDR3 loop spans 15 amino acids. Trimming removed 3 bases at V and 6 bases at J, with 16 bases between. The DNA for the CDR3 is TGTGCCAGCTCACCCCGCCTCACCGGGGACGATACGCAGTATTTT. It encodes CASSPRLTGDDTQYF.

Remarks on this clone: The sample has other DNA sequences that encode this CDR3 too. V and J are TRBV4-3 and TRBJ2-5; 7 bases are a match to TRBD1. CDR1 and CDR2 (germline): LGHNA, YSLEER. This CDR3 comprises 15 residues. The ends lost 1 base at V and 0 bases at J; junction bases unmatched: 2. CDR3 residues: CASSQGQGYQETQYF. The CDR3 DNA reads TGCGCCAGCAGCCAAGGACAGGGTTACCAAGAGACCCAGTACTTC.

This chain uses TRBV7-2 with TRBJ2-7, with TRBD2 as a possible D gene (5 bases). Deletions cut 1 base from V and 1 base from J, with 11 bases between. The CDR3 consists of 15 residues. Germline CDR1 is SGHTA and CDR2 is FQGNSA. This CDR3 is CASSLGGLGSYEQYF. The CDR3 DNA reads as TGTGCCAGCAGCTTAGGAGGACTGGGATCCTACGAGCAGTACTTC. Filled out from reference TRBV7-2 and TRBJ2-7, the complete variable domain reads GAGVSQSPSNKVTEKGKDVELRCDPISGHTALYWYRQSLGQGLEFLIYFQGNSAPDKSGLPSDRFSAERTGGSVSTLTIQRTQQEDSAVYLCASSLGGLGSYEQYFGPGTRLTVT.

This clone has a single count. The CDR3 DNA follows: TGTGCCAGCAGCCAGGTCGGGGGAGATCTTGAGCAGTACTTC. This codes for CASSQVGGDLEQYF. The chain has TRBV7-2 and TRBJ2-7; D perhaps matches TRBD2 (6 bases). Trimming cost V 5 bases and J 7 bases, with 18 bases left between them. The CDR3 spans 14 residues. Germline-derived CDR1 and CDR2 are SGHTA and FQGNSA. Complete variable domain (other parts from reference TRBV7-2 and TRBJ2-7): GAGVSQSPSNKVTEKGKDVELRCDPISGHTALYWYRQSLGQGLEFLIYFQGNSAPDKSGLPSDRFSAERTGGSVSTLTIQRTQQEDSAVYLCASSQVGGDLEQYFGPGTRLTVT.